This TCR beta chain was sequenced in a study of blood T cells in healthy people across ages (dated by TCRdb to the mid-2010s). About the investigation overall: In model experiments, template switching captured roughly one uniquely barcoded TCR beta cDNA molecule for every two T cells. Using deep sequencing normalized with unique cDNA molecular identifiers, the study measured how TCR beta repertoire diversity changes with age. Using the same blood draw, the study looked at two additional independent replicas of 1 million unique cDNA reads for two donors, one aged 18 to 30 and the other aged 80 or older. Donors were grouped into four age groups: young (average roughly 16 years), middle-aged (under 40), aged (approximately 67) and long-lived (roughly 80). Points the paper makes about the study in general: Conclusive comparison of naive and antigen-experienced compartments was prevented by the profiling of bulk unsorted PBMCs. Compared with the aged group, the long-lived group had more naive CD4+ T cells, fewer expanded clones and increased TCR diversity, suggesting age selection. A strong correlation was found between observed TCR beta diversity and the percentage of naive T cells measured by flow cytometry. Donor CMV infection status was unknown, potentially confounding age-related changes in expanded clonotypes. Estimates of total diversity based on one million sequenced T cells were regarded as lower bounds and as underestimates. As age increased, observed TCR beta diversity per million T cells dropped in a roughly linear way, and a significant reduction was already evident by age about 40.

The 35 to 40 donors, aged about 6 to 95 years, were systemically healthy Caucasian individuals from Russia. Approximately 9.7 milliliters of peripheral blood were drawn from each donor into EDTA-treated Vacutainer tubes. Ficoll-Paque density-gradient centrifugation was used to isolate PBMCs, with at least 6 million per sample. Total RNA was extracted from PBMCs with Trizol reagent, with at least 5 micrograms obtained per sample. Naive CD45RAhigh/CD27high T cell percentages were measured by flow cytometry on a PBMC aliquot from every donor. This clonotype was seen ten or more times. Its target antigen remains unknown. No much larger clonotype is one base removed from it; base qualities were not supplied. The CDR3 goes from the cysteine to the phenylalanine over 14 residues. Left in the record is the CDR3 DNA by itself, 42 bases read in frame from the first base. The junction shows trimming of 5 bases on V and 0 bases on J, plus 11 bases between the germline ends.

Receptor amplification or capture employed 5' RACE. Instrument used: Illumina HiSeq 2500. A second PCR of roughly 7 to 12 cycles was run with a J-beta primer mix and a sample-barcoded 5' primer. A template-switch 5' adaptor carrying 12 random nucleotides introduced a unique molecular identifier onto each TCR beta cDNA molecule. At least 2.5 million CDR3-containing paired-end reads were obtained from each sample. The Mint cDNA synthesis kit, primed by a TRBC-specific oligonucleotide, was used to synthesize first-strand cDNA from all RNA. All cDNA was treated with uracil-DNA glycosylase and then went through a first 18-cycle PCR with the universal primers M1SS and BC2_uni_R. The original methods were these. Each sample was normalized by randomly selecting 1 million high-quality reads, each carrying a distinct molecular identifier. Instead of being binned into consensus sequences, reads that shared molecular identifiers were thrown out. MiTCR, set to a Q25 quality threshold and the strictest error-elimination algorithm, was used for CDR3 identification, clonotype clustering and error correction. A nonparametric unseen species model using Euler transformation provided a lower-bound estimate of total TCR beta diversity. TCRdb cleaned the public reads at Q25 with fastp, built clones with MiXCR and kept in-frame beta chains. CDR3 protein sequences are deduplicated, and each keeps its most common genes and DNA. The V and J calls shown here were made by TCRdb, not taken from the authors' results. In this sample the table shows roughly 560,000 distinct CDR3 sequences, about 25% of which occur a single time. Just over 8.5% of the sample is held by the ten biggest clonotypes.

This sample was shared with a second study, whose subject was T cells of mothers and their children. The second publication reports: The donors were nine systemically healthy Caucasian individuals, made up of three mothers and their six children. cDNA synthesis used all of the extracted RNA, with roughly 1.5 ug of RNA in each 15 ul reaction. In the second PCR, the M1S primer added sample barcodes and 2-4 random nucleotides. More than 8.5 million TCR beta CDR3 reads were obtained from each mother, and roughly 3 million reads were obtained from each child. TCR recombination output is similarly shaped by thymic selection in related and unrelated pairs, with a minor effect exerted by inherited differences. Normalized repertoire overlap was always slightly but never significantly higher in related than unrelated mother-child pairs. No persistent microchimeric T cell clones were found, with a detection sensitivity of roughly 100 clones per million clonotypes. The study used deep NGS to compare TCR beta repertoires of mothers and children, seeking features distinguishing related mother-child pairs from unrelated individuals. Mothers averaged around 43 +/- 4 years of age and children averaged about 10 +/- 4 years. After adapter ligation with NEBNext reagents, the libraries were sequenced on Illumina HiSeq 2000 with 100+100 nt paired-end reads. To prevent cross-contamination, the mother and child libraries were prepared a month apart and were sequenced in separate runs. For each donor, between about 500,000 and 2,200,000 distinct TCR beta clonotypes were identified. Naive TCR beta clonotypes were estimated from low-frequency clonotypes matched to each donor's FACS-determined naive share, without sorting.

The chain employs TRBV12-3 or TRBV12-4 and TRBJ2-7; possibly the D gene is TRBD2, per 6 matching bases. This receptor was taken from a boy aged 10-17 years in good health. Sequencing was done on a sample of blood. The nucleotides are TGTGCCAGCAGTCCATGGACTACCTCCTACGAGCAGTACTTC. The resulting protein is CASSPWTTSYEQYF.